This TCR beta chain was captured by sequencing in a study of T cell changes during pregnancy in multiple sclerosis. CDR3 length: 17 residues. Germline assignment: CDR1 SGHVS and CDR2 FQNEAQ. Unmatched junction bases numbered 10, after V lost 5 bases and J lost 5 bases. This clone was picked up a small number of times. Method: immunoSEQ multiplex PCR; TCRdb's copy keeps in-frame clones and lacks some. The sample gives around 44,000 clones, around 90% of which show up once; 1.2% is in the top ten. The chain links TRBV7-8 to TRBJ2-5, with 14 bases fitting TRBD2. This clonotype was sampled from a female donor with multiple sclerosis, enrolled in a pregnancy study. The material was CD4+ T cells from peripheral blood mononuclear cells, obtained in the second trimester of pregnancy. The CDR3 loop reads CASSQVTSGRAKETQYF. CDR3 bases: TGTGCCAGCAGCCAGGTGACTAGCGGGAGGGCCAAGGAGACCCAGTACTTC.